These T cell receptor beta chains were read from a single sample in a study of cytomegalovirus exposure and HLA in healthy donors. Sequenced by immunoSEQ multiplex PCR; TCRdb stores in-frame clones only, minus some. This repertoire shows some 200,000 clones, roughly 8.7% found once; its top ten account for over 1%. Sequencing input: PBMCs. The receptors shown here come from a woman aged 30 to 39 in good health and CMV-seropositive. The CDR3 runs from the conserved cysteine through the conserved F or W. Fields, in order: CDR3 protein, J gene, CDR3 length, clone size, V gene. The listing skips clone size in some rows; elsewhere it reads once, few, many or a size class.

CASKEGLNTEAFF TRBJ1-1 13 . TRBV10-1
CASRMAGGNTGELFF TRBJ2-2 15 . TRBV5-1
CASSIASGGYNEQFF TRBJ2-1 15 few TRBV19
CATSSKAGPYEQYF TRBJ2-7 14 few TRBV15
CASSLQGENTGELFF TRBJ2-2 15 few TRBV5-8
CASSTLAGGNNEQFF TRBJ2-1 15 . TRBV6-6
CASSSPGRLAYNEQFF TRBJ2-1 16 . TRBV7-8
CASSSQGGVGGYTF TRBJ1-2 14 . TRBV19
CASSPQGVGYAF TRBJ1-2 12 . TRBV6-5
CASRRTLNTEAFF TRBJ1-1 13 . TRBV7-2
CASSFDRDRGVNEQFF TRBJ2-1 16 few TRBV5-6
CASSKDSLLNGYTF TRBJ1-2 14 few TRBV6-1
CASSSTSGSFRSYNEQFF TRBJ2-1 18 few TRBV5-1
CAWSVNGRGEQYF TRBJ2-7 13 few TRBV30
CASIKWPVMNTEAFF TRBJ1-1 15 few TRBV6-5